A selection of T cell receptor beta chains follows, all from one sample in a study of blood T cell repertoires in COVID-19. Generated by immunoSEQ multiplex PCR, the TCRdb table keeps only in-frame clones and is missing some. The profile shows some 220,000 clones, around 84% of them singletons. Sequencing input: peripheral blood. The receptors derive from a man aged 50-59 years who had recovered from COVID-19. CDR3s include the opening cysteine and the closing phenylalanine or tryptophan. D genes are given only for firm matches. Clone size, where shown, is once, few, many, or a class for clones that have expanded.

D gene	clone size	V gene	J gene	CDR3 protein	CDR3 DNA
TRBD2	-	TRBV6-5	TRBJ2-7	CASTLRGTYEQYF	TGTGCCAGCACCTTGCGGGGGACCTACGAGCAGTACTTC
TRBD2	-	TRBV6-1	TRBJ2-3	CASSGVAGGPASTDTQYF	TGTGCCAGCAGTGGGGTCGCGGGAGGCCCAGCTAGCACAGATACGCAGTATTTT
TRBD1	-	TRBV30	TRBJ2-7	CAWSNRGVYEQYF	TGTGCCTGGAGTAACAGGGGGGTCTACGAGCAGTACTTC
TRBD1	-	TRBV9	TRBJ2-3	CASSAGQGVDTQYF	TGTGCCAGCAGCGCGGGACAGGGGGTAGATACGCAGTATTTT
TRBD2	-	TRBV3-1/TRBV3-2	TRBJ2-1	CASSYGTSGGYNEQFF	TGTGCCAGCAGCTACGGGACTAGCGGAGGATACAATGAGCAGTTCTTC
-	-	TRBV5-8	TRBJ2-7	CASSSRGKSSYEQYF	TGTGCCAGCAGCTCGAGGGGGAAGAGCTCCTACGAGCAGTACTTC
TRBD1	-	TRBV6-5	TRBJ1-2	CASRDRGFNYGYTF	TGTGCCAGCAGAGACAGGGGTTTTAACTATGGCTACACCTTC
TRBD1	-	TRBV5-1	TRBJ1-2	CASSSHQGGNYGYTF	TGCGCCAGCAGCTCACATCAGGGGGGAAACTATGGCTACACCTTC
-	-	TRBV27	TRBJ2-7	CASSFGLSPFEQYF	TGTGCCAGCAGTTTCGGACTATCACCGTTCGAGCAGTACTTC
TRBD1	-	TRBV28	TRBJ2-1	CASSWDRVRIF	TGTGCCAGCAGTTGGGACAGGGTTCGGATCTTC
-	many	TRBV19	TRBJ1-1	CASSIRQPNTEAFF	TGTGCCAGTAGTATCAGGCAGCCGAACACTGAAGCTTTCTTT
-	-	TRBV2	TRBJ1-6	CASTSDGPNSPLHF	TGTGCCAGCACGAGCGACGGCCCCAATTCACCCCTCCACTTT
-	-	TRBV5-8	TRBJ2-7	CASRLPGFSYYHEQYF	TGTGCCAGCAGACTCCCAGGGTTCTCCTATTACCACGAGCAGTACTTC
-	-	TRBV6-1	TRBJ1-6	CASSEKGASSPLHF	TGTGCCAGCAGTGAAAAAGGGGCATCCTCACCCCTCCACTTT
TRBD2	-	TRBV18	TRBJ2-7	CASSPGTGGLHEQYF	TGTGCCAGCTCACCAGGGACGGGAGGGCTCCACGAGCAGTACTTC
TRBD2	-	TRBV5-6	TRBJ2-5	CASSLLGGSGAQETQYF	TGTGCCAGCAGCTTGTTGGGGGGTAGCGGGGCTCAAGAGACCCAGTACTTC
TRBD1	-	TRBV11-2	TRBJ1-4	CASSPHRGGGEKLFF	TGTGCCAGCAGCCCCCACAGGGGTGGGGGTGAAAAACTGTTTTTT
-	-	TRBV4-1	TRBJ2-7	CASSQLTTVSNYEQYF	TGCGCCAGCAGCCAGCTGACGACAGTGTCGAACTACGAGCAGTACTTC
-	-	TRBV11-2	TRBJ2-1	CASSPRLEQFF	TGTGCCAGCAGCCCGAGACTAGAGCAGTTCTTC
-	-	TRBV24-1	TRBJ1-1	CATSEGDWIYTEAFF	TGTGCCACCAGTGAGGGTGACTGGATCTACACTGAAGCTTTCTTT
-	few	TRBV5-1	TRBJ1-1	CASSLDSHDAEAFF	TGCGCCAGCAGCCTGGACAGTCACGACGCTGAAGCTTTCTTT
TRBD2	-	TRBV9	TRBJ2-3	CASSPRLAGDADTQYF	TGTGCCAGCAGCCCCCGACTAGCGGGAGATGCAGATACGCAGTATTTT
TRBD2	-	TRBV18	TRBJ2-5	CASSPPYAGGRETQYF	TGTGCCAGCTCACCACCGTACGCGGGAGGGCGGGAGACCCAGTACTTC
-	-	TRBV6-5	TRBJ2-2	CASSYSAGQPGELFF	TGTGCCAGCAGTTACTCGGCAGGGCAGCCCGGGGAGCTGTTTTTT
TRBD2	-	TRBV29-1	TRBJ2-7	CSVEDGGGGAPYEQYF	TGCAGCGTTGAAGACGGGGGGGGCGGGGCCCCCTACGAGCAGTACTTC
TRBD2	once	TRBV6-4	TRBJ2-3	CASSRTSGRRTDTQYF	TGTGCCAGCAGTCGGACTAGCGGGAGAAGAACAGATACGCAGTATTTT
-	-	TRBV10-2	TRBJ1-4	CASSEQGATNEKLFF	TGCGCCAGCAGTGAGCAGGGTGCAACTAATGAAAAACTGTTTTTT
TRBD2	-	TRBV27	TRBJ2-1	CASSTRRASGRYNEQFF	TGTGCCAGCAGTACCCGTCGGGCTAGCGGGAGGTACAATGAGCAGTTCTTC
TRBD2	-	TRBV29-1	TRBJ2-3	CSVAVAGGPYF	TGCAGCGTTGCCGTAGCGGGAGGGCCTTATTTT
-	-	TRBV2	TRBJ2-7	CASTSTQTGAVAPYDYEQYF	TGTGCCAGCACCTCAACTCAGACAGGCGCCGTGGCTCCCTACGACTACGAGCAGTACTTC
TRBD2	once	TRBV11-2	TRBJ2-1	CASSLVAGPSYNEQFF	TGTGCCAGCAGCTTAGTAGCGGGGCCCTCCTACAATGAGCAGTTCTTC
TRBD2	-	TRBV2	TRBJ2-1	CASSGIAGGYHEQFF	TGTGCCAGCAGTGGGATAGCGGGAGGGTACCATGAGCAGTTCTTC
-	-	TRBV3-1/TRBV3-2	TRBJ1-1	CASSPPGITEAFF	TGTGCCAGCAGCCCCCCGGGGATAACTGAAGCTTTCTTT
-	-	TRBV7-8	TRBJ1-5	CASSLVGRRGNNQPQHF	TGTGCCAGCAGCTTAGTAGGACGGCGGGGGAACAATCAGCCCCAGCATTTT
-	many	TRBV3-1/TRBV3-2	TRBJ2-7	CASSRQGKNYEQYF	TGTGCCAGCAGCCGGCAGGGGAAAAATTACGAGCAGTACTTC
-	-	TRBV6-6	TRBJ2-5	CASSYGTPSIQTQYF	TGTGCCAGCAGTTACGGCACCCCGTCGATTCAGACCCAGTACTTC
-	-	TRBV25-1	TRBJ1-2	CASSESSGSVYGYTF	TGTGCCAGCAGTGAATCGTCCGGTTCGGTCTATGGCTACACCTTC
-	-	TRBV7-6	TRBJ2-7	CASSPRTGRDEQYF	TGTGCCAGCAGCCCACGGACAGGGAGGGATGAGCAGTACTTC
-	few	TRBV14	TRBJ2-1	CASSQPGTLNEQFF	TGTGCCAGCAGCCAGCCAGGGACACTTAATGAGCAGTTCTTC
-	-	TRBV30	TRBJ1-5	CAWSPLGFFDSNQPQHF	TGTGCCTGGAGCCCCCTAGGTTTTTTTGACAGCAATCAGCCCCAGCATTTT
-	-	TRBV5-4	TRBJ2-1	CASSSGLVLNNEQFF	TGTGCCAGCAGCTCGGGACTCGTTCTCAACAATGAGCAGTTCTTC
TRBD1	-	TRBV3-1/TRBV3-2	TRBJ2-7	CASSQGDRANYF	TGTGCCAGCAGCCAAGGCGACAGGGCCAACTACTTC
-	-	TRBV13	TRBJ2-7	CASSLMAGSSYEQYF	TGTGCCAGCAGCTTAATGGCGGGAAGCTCCTACGAGCAGTACTTC
-	once	TRBV15	TRBJ1-4	CATSSRTEKLFF	TGTGCCACCAGCAGTAGAACGGAAAAACTGTTTTTT
-	-	TRBV9	TRBJ1-2	CASSAGNYGYTF	TGTGCCAGCAGCGCCGGGAACTATGGCTACACCTTC
TRBD2	-	TRBV10-1	TRBJ2-3	CASSERGASGSTDTQYF	TGCGCCAGCAGTGAGAGGGGAGCTAGCGGGTCCACAGATACGCAGTATTTT
TRBD2	once	TRBV28	TRBJ2-6	CASSAGGPTGANVLTF	TGTGCCAGCAGTGCGGGAGGGCCTACTGGGGCCAACGTCCTGACTTTC
-	-	TRBV6-5	TRBJ2-7	CASSYTGAAAEQYF	TGTGCCAGCAGTTACACTGGGGCCGCCGCCGAGCAGTACTTC
-	-	TRBV19	TRBJ2-5	CASTNYPGGETQYF	TGTGCCAGTACCAACTATCCCGGTGGAGAGACCCAGTACTTC
-	once	TRBV27	TRBJ2-2	CASRRKEGTGELFF	TGTGCCAGCAGAAGAAAGGAGGGCACCGGGGAGCTGTTTTTT
-	-	TRBV4-1	TRBJ2-1	CASSLNNEQFF	TGCGCCAGCAGCCTAAACAATGAGCAGTTCTTC